The T cell receptor beta chain under discussion was sequenced for a study of blood T cell repertoires in COVID-19. The V gene's germline CDR1 is MDHEN and CDR2 SYDVKM. This CDR3 is built from 15 residues. V was pared by 5 bases and J by 2 bases, with 8 bases of the junction left unmatched. Profiled with immunoSEQ multiplex PCR; TCRdb holds only in-frame clones, not every one. The table shows under 250,000 clones, with over 80% occurring only once. The chain carries TRBV28 and TRBJ1-2; 7 bases match TRBD1. The source is a middle-aged man with acute or convalescent COVID-19. The material sequenced was peripheral blood. The CDR3 DNA is TGTGCCAGCAGTCAACCCGCAGGGGGAAACTATGGCTACACCTTC. Protein product: CASSQPAGGNYGYTF.